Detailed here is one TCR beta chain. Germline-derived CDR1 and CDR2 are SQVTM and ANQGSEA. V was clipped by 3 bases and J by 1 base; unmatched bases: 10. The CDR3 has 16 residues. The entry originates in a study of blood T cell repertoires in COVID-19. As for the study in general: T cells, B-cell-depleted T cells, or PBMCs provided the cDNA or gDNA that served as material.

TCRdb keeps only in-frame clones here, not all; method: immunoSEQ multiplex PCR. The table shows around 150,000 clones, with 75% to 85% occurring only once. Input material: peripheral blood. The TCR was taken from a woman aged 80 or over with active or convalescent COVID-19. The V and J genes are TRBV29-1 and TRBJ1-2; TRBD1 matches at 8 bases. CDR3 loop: CSVESRTGLVNYGYTF. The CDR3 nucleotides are TGCAGCGTTGAGTCTCGGACAGGGCTTGTTAACTATGGCTACACCTTC.